Only one count was recorded for the clone carrying this T cell receptor beta chain. The sample originates from a study of cytomegalovirus exposure and HLA in healthy donors. About the research overall: Unique TCRs numbering roughly 85 million, obtained from HLA-typed donors, made up an early data release. Clustering assigned about 80% of the roughly 400 genotyped donors to the Caucasian-associated ancestry cluster.

There are 14 residues in the CDR3. The germline CDR1 and CDR2 sequences are SNHLY and FYNNEI. Trimming cost V 6 bases and J 0 bases, with 12 bases left between them. This PCR relied on a set of 60 Vbeta primers and 13 Jbeta primers. Original handling: About 9.9 million shared chains were among roughly 81 million unique TCR beta chains counted in a later analysis. Clones were read by immunoSEQ multiplex PCR, and TCRdb kept only the in-frame ones, dropping some. That table furnishes V, J and clone size, whereas the DNA furnished D and trimming. The data contain over 80,000 clones, 55% to 80% of them singletons.

This receptor was taken from a man aged 40-49 years in good health and CMV-seronegative. This chain uses TRBV2 with TRBJ2-7; D perhaps matches TRBD1 (5 bases). Sample: PBMCs. CDR3 DNA sequence: TGTGCCAGCAGGGACACCAGGAGCTCCTACGAGCAGTACTTC. It translates to CASRDTRSSYEQYF.